The sequence of this T cell receptor (beta chain) was determined in a study of blood T cells in healthy people across ages. Through a sample-barcoded 5' primer and a J-beta primer mix, a second PCR was run for roughly 6 to 12 cycles. TCRdb reprocessed the 5' RACE reads via MiXCR and lists one record per CDR3 protein. Among some 900,000 distinct CDR3 sequences listed, around 48% were seen once. At least ten counts were recorded for this clonotype. This receptor was taken from a man under 40 in good health. Sequenced material: blood.

The CDR3 sequence is CASSPTTYEQYF. CDR3 nucleotides: TGTGCCAGCAGTCCGACGACCTACGAGCAGTACTTC. The chain has TRBV12-3 or TRBV12-4 and TRBJ2-7; no reliable D call. The CDR3 totals 12 residues. The V and J ends lost 5 bases and 2 bases respectively, with 7 bases between them.